The 30 T cell receptor beta chains below come from one sample, sequenced in a study of T cell repertoires in cytomegalovirus infection. MiXCR was run by TCRdb on the reads, yielding one entry per CDR3 protein. Of 400,000 to 550,000 distinct CDR3 sequences detected, about 10% appear once; the ten largest clones hold roughly 10%. Sequencing input: PBMCs. Source of these receptors: a human donor in good health (CMV status not recorded). Some clones in this sample may be carry-over from other donors' samples.

This clonotype has at least ten counts. This sequence joins TRBV5-1 and TRBJ1-1; 7 bases agree with TRBD1. Trimming took 2 bases from V and 10 from J; bases not matched to a gene: 11. The CDR3 runs to 14 residues. CDR1 is SGHRS, CDR2 YFSETQ, per germline. CDR3 DNA sequence: TGCGCCAGCAGCTTAGGAGCCGACAGGGAATCAGCTTTCTTT. Protein: CASSLGADRESAFF.

This clonotype was counted a few times. The V and J genes are TRBV4-2 and TRBJ2-1, with TRBD2 matching over 8 bases. CDR3 length equals 14 residues. Germline CDR1 and CDR2: LGHNA and YNFKEQ. V lost 0 bases and J lost 13; bases outside the gene matches: 8. As DNA, the CDR3 is TGTGCCAGCAGCCAAGAGGAGCGGGAGAGGCGACAGTTCTTC. Encoded protein: CASSQEERERRQFF.

This clonotype was observed a few times. The chain combines TRBV20-1 with TRBJ2-1; 9 bases agree with TRBD2. The CDR3 length is 13 residues. CDR1 and CDR2 (germline): DFQATT, SNEGSKA (reference sequence). Unmatched junction bases numbered 7, after V lost 5 bases and J lost 8 bases. In DNA form, the CDR3 reads TGCAGTGCTTTTAGCGGGAGAATAGATGAGCAGTTCTTC. This encodes CSAFSGRIDEQFF.

Concerning this clonotype: Since a much larger clone is just one base distant, this may be a read error. The chain joins TRBV27 to TRBJ2-7; TRBD1 or TRBD2 may be the D gene (5 bases each). In germline, CDR1 is MNHEY, CDR2 SMNVEV (reference sequence). The CDR3 loop spans 14 amino acids. CDR3: CAGSRRDPRDEQYF. In DNA, the CDR3 is TGTGCCGGCAGTCGCCGGGACCCGAGGGACGAGCAGTACTTC.

The chain carries TRBV5-6 and TRBJ1-6; 7 bases fit TRBD1. V shed 4 bases and J 7 bases; nucleotides not matched to a gene: 5. This CDR3 has 14 amino acids. Germline values: CDR1 SGHDT, CDR2 YYEEEE. The CDR3 sequence is CASSRDRENSPLHF. The CDR3 nucleotides are TGTGCCAGCAGCCGAGACAGGGAGAATTCACCCCTCCACTTT.

V and J are TRBV3-1 and TRBJ1-1, with D possibly being TRBD1 (5 bases). V gave up 8 bases and J gave up 5 bases, with 15 bases separating them. Germline V gives CDR1 LGHDT, CDR2 YNNKEL (reference sequence). This CDR3 is 13 amino acids long. For the CDR3, the DNA is TGTGCCAGCGTCCTGGGGGAGGGAACTGAAGCTTTCTTT. Encoded protein: CASVLGEGTEAFF.

This clonotype was observed at least ten times. The J gene is TRBJ1-5, the V gene TRBV12-3 or TRBV12-4; D remains ambiguous. This CDR3 is built from 19 residues. V was pared by 6 bases and J by 0 bases, with 24 bases between. CDR3 sequence (DNA): TGTGCCAGCAGCCGCCGGACGGGATACCCATATTATAGCAATCAGCCCCAGCATTTT. Translating it yields CASSRRTGYPYYSNQPQHF.

This clonotype was seen ten or more times. The CDR3 DNA reads as TGTGCCAGCAGCTTAGAATGGTCCCCAAAAGAGACCCAGTACTTC. Translation: CASSLEWSPKETQYF. The chain links TRBV7-6 to TRBJ2-5; the D is unclear. Looked up from germline, CDR1 is SGHVS and CDR2 is FNYEAQ. The CDR3 is 15 amino acids. V was shortened by 1 base and J by 3 bases, with 12 bases between the two germline ends.

Here the CDR3 reads CASNELSNGYTF. The CDR3 bases are TGTGCCAGCAACGAACTCTCGAACGGCTACACCTTC. The chain carries TRBV28 and TRBJ1-2; D unclear. V shed 7 bases and J shed 8 bases, with 14 bases lying between them. Germline CDR1 and CDR2: MDHEN and SYDVKM. The length of the CDR3 is 12 residues.

There are many counts of this clonotype. The J gene is TRBJ2-1, the V gene TRBV5-8; D not resolved. With 1 base removed from V and 6 bases from J, the gap between germline ends came to 5 bases. Looked up from germline, CDR1 is SGHTS and CDR2 is YDEGEE. The CDR3 contains 12 residues. The CDR3 nucleotides are TGTGCCAGCAGCTTGTTGGGCAATGAGCAGTTCTTC. Translation gives CASSLLGNEQFF.

This chain links TRBV5-1 with TRBJ1-1; weak D call: TRBD1 (5 bases). Germline V gene lookup returns CDR1 SGHRS and CDR2 YFSETQ. Trimming left V 0 bases short and J 3 bases short, with 12 bases between. The CDR3 is 15 amino acids. CDR3 protein: CASSLAAGRYTEAFF. CDR3 coding DNA: TGCGCCAGCAGCTTGGCGGCAGGGAGGTACACTGAAGCTTTCTTT.

The table lists this clonotype with many counts. This chain connects TRBV7-2 to TRBJ2-7; 9 bases agree with TRBD1. The CDR3 has 15 amino acids. Per germline, CDR1 SGHTA and CDR2 FQGNSA. The V gene end was trimmed by 1 base and the J gene end by 4 bases; junction bases not matched to a gene: 5. CDR3 nucleotides: TGTGCCAGCAGCTTAGGGGGGGGACAGGGATACGAGCAGTACTTC. Translating gives CASSLGGGQGYEQYF.

For this clonotype: Its ends do not fully match the called genes, so a read error is possible. The J gene is TRBJ1-6, the V gene TRBV3-1; D gene ambiguous. The germline V gene has CDR1 LGHDT and CDR2 YNNKEL (reference sequence). This CDR3 region has 12 residues. In nucleotides, the CDR3 is TGTGCGAGCAGCCAAGATCCAAGGACGCTCCACTTT. This translates into CASSQDPRTLHF.

This clonotype was seen at least ten times. The J gene is TRBJ2-5, the V gene TRBV20-1; D assignment may be TRBD1 or TRBD2 (7 bases each). The V gene lost 5 bases and the J gene lost 12 bases, with 25 bases spanning the gap. Germline V gene data show CDR1 as DFQATT and CDR2 as SNEGSKA (reference sequence). This CDR3 has 14 residues. CDR3 nucleotide sequence: TGCAGTGCTCTCACAGGGGAGGGGAGTTCATGGAAGTACTTC. It yields the protein CSALTGEGSSWKYF.

This clonotype appeared many times. The chain uses TRBV9 and TRBJ1-1; weak D call: TRBD1 (5 bases). The germline V gene encodes CDR1 SGDLS and CDR2 YYNGEE. V was clipped by 5 bases and J by 1 base, with 18 bases between them. CDR3 length: 16 amino acids. The CDR3 DNA follows: TGTGCCAGCAGTTCTAGGGGCGGGGACGGGAACACTGAAGCTTTCTTT. This translates into CASSSRGGDGNTEAFF.

This clonotype was detected ten times or more. This chain uses TRBV11-1 with TRBJ2-5; either TRBD1 or TRBD2 may supply D (5 bases each). V was shortened by 5 bases and J by 0 bases, with 16 bases between the two germline ends. The V gene's germline CDR1 is SGHAT and CDR2 FQDESV (reference sequence). The CDR3 covers 16 residues. CDR3 sequence reads: CASSTRDGRYQETQYF. DNA of the CDR3: TGTGCCAGCAGCACCCGGGACGGAAGGTACCAAGAGACCCAGTACTTC.

The chain combines TRBV3-1 with TRBJ1-2; 8 positions match TRBD1. V gave up 4 bases and J gave up 3 bases; unmatched junction bases: 4. The CDR3 spans 14 residues. Germline lookup yields CDR1 LGHDT and CDR2 YNNKEL (reference sequence). The CDR3 coding sequence is TGTGCCAGCAGCCCTCGACAGGGGCACTATGGCTACACCTTC. Residues: CASSPRQGHYGYTF.

This clonotype was seen at least ten times. This chain joins TRBV11-2 and TRBJ2-2; 7 bases are a match to TRBD2. Germline V CDR1 and CDR2: SGHAT, FQNNGV. The length of the CDR3 is 15 residues. V lost 9 bases to trimming and J lost 4 bases; unmatched junction nucleotides: 11. CDR3 residues: CASPKEGRVTGELFF. DNA for the CDR3: TGTGCCAGTCCGAAAGAGGGGAGGGTCACCGGGGAGCTGTTTTTT.

This clonotype showed up many times. V and J are TRBV6-2 or TRBV6-3 and TRBJ2-2; D unclear. V was pared by 6 bases and J by 5 bases, with 10 bases between. There are 13 residues in the CDR3. Looked up from germline, CDR1 is MNHEY and CDR2 is SVGEGT. CDR3 in amino acids: CASSPLVTGELFF. The CDR3, as DNA: TGTGCCAGCAGCCCCTTAGTTACCGGGGAGCTGTTTTTT.

This clonotype was observed a handful of times. The V and J genes are TRBV12-3 or TRBV12-4 and TRBJ2-7; D gene ambiguous. With 6 bases removed from V and 0 bases from J, the gap between germline ends came to 18 bases. The CDR3 runs 16 residues. This CDR3 reads CASSSNSGLLSYEQYF. The CDR3 nucleotides read TGTGCCAGCAGCTCTAATTCCGGGCTCCTCTCCTACGAGCAGTACTTC.

Ten or more counts support this clonotype. The rearrangement uses TRBV2 and TRBJ1-1; TRBD1 is a possible D gene (5 bases). CDR1 and CDR2 (germline): SNHLY, FYNNEI. V shed 6 bases and J shed 4 bases, with 18 bases lying between them. The CDR3 is 15 amino acids. This CDR3 is CASRLLRDAGTEAFF. In nucleotides, the CDR3 is TGTGCCAGCAGACTACTCAGGGATGCGGGCACTGAAGCTTTCTTT.

This clonotype was detected a few times. V usage is TRBV4-2 and J usage is TRBJ2-2; 7 bases are shared with TRBD1. This CDR3 is 15 amino acids long. CDR1 LGHNA and CDR2 YNFKEQ come from the germline V gene. J was trimmed by 6 bases and V by 5 bases; bases with no gene match: 9. The CDR3 reads CASSAYSTGAGELFF. CDR3 coding DNA: TGTGCCAGCAGCGCCTACTCCACAGGGGCCGGGGAGCTGTTTTTT.

This clonotype was counted many times. The CDR3 sequence is CASNPLAGGSIQYF. The CDR3 coding sequence is TGTGCCAGCAACCCACTAGCGGGAGGTTCCATTCAGTACTTC. The V gene is TRBV6-5, the J gene TRBJ2-4; 12 nucleotides match TRBD2. V shed 7 bases, J shed 9 bases, and the junction held 7 bases outside the gene matches. This CDR3 spans 14 amino acids. CDR1 is MNHEY and CDR2 is SVGAGI in the germline V gene.

This clonotype was counted at least ten times. At one of its ends the junction is not consistent with the germline gene, which may arise from a read error. V usage is TRBV7-7 and J usage is TRBJ2-3; D not resolved. Germline V CDR1 and CDR2: SSHAT, FNYEAQ (reference sequence). The CDR3 runs to 13 residues. The CDR3 nucleotides read TGTGCTAGCAGCTTAGGATTGGGAGATACGCAGTATTTT. As protein: CASSLGLGDTQYF.

This clonotype appeared many times. The chain uses TRBV11-2 and TRBJ2-7; perhaps TRBD2 as D (5 bases). CDR1 SGHAT and CDR2 FQNNGV come from the germline V gene. V lost 3 bases to trimming and J lost 4 bases, with 10 bases between them. CDR3 length: 13 residues. CDR3 nucleotide sequence: TGTGCCAGCAGCTTTGCGGAGGAGTACGAGCAGTACTTC. Protein sequence: CASSFAEEYEQYF.

In this sample, this clonotype turned up a few times. The V call is TRBV29-1, the J call TRBJ2-3; 7 positions match TRBD2. Per the germline V gene, CDR1 is SQVTM and CDR2 is ANQGSEA. V lost 5 bases and J lost 4; bases outside the gene matches: 9. The CDR3 length is 14 residues. CDR3 protein: CSVSGGATSDTQYF. CDR3 in DNA: TGCAGCGTTTCGGGGGGAGCGACCTCAGATACGCAGTATTTT.

This clonotype was counted ten times or more. V is TRBV7-8 and J is TRBJ2-4; no reliable D call. The CDR3 loop spans 17 amino acids. Trimming shortened V by 1 base and J by 0 bases, and 13 bases separated the two germline ends. Per the germline V gene, CDR1 is SGHVS and CDR2 is FQNEAQ. The CDR3 is CASSLDRLAIAKNIQYF. The CDR3 nucleotides are TGTGCCAGCAGCTTAGATCGGTTGGCGATAGCCAAAAACATTCAGTACTTC.

This clonotype has a handful of counts. The V and J genes are TRBV5-6 and TRBJ1-2; 9 bases line up with TRBD1. Germline CDR1 reads SGHDT; CDR2 reads YYEEEE. This CDR3 has 13 residues. Losses at the gene ends were 4 bases for V and 14 bases for J; bases not matched to a gene: 12. The CDR3 spells CASSRGSQGAITF. The CDR3 coding sequence is TGTGCCAGCAGCCGCGGTTCACAGGGGGCAATAACCTTC.

This clonotype was observed at least ten times. This sequence joins TRBV7-3 and TRBJ2-1; 13 positions agree with TRBD2. In germline, CDR1 is SGHTA, CDR2 FQGTGA. Losses at the gene ends were 4 bases for V and 7 bases for J; bases not matched to a gene: 1. The CDR3 extends over 14 amino acids. CDR3 in amino acids: CASSWTSGSNEQFF. CDR3 DNA: TGTGCCAGCAGCTGGACTAGCGGGAGTAATGAGCAGTTCTTC. Full variable domain (outside the CDR3, taken from reference TRBV7-3 and TRBJ2-1): GAGVSQTPSNKVTEKGKYVELRCDPISGHTALYWYRQSLGQGPEFLIYFQGTGAADDSGLPNDRFFAVRPEGSVSTLKIQRTERGDSAVYLCASSWTSGSNEQFFGPGTRLTVL.

There are a few counts of this clonotype. The rearrangement links TRBV9 to TRBJ2-6; D might be TRBD1 or TRBD2, each matching 6 bases. The germline gives CDR1 SGDLS, CDR2 YYNGEE. The ends were cut back, 4 bases at V and 4 bases at J, with 21 bases in the middle. The CDR3 has 18 amino acids. The CDR3 DNA is TGTGCCAGCAGCTCCCGACGATGGGGGGCGGCCGGGGCCAACGTCCTGACTTTC. Translation: CASSSRRWGAAGANVLTF.